What follows is one T cell receptor (beta chain) and its context. The sample originates from a study of control samples from healthy donors and cancer patients. Generated by immunoSEQ multiplex PCR, the TCRdb table keeps only in-frame clones and is missing some. Of some 96,000 clones listed, just over 90% are singletons. CDR1 is LNHDA, CDR2 SQIVND, per germline (reference sequence). V lost 3 bases and J 5 bases, leaving 13 bases between the germline ends. This CDR3 spans 15 amino acids. This sequence originates from a man between 18 and 29 years old in good health. Source material: blood. V is TRBV19 and J is TRBJ2-2, with D perhaps TRBD1 (6 bases). The DNA of the CDR3 is TGTGCCAGTAGTATTCGGGCCCAGGGGACCGGGGAGCTGTTTTTT. The encoded protein is CASSIRAQGTGELFF.